These T cell receptor beta chains were read from a single sample in a study of a mutant IDH1 vaccine in newly diagnosed glioma. Some clones are missing from TCRdb's copy, which holds only in-frame ones; the method was immunoSEQ multiplex PCR. The table lists 50,000 or so clones, around 80% of them singletons. These receptors have no identified antigens. The sample was PBMCs, taken from a glioma patient whose treatment included an IDH1 peptide vaccine. These receptors were collected from a woman in her thirties or forties with glioma. Each CDR3 is given with its conserved first and last residue. The D gene is left open where the match is weak. Some rows mark clone size as missing; the rest say once, few, many or name a class of expanded clone.

j_call v_call clone_size d_call cdr3_nt cdr3_aa
TRBJ2-7 TRBV29-1 few . TGCAGCGCCGGGTGGCTGGGCAAGGACGAGCAGTACTTC CSAGWLGKDEQYF
TRBJ1-5 TRBV18 . TRBD1 TGTGCCAGCTCACCCGGACAGGGCAGTCAGCCCCAGCATTTT CASSPGQGSQPQHF
TRBJ2-1 TRBV10-3 . TRBD2 TGTGCCACCCTAGCGGGGGAATACAATGAGCAGTTCTTC CATLAGEYNEQFF
TRBJ1-5 TRBV6-5 . TRBD1 TGTGCCAGCAGTCAGGACAGGCCCGAGTATCAGCCCCAGCATTTT CASSQDRPEYQPQHF
TRBJ2-7 TRBV2 . TRBD1 TGTGCCAGCAGTATGACAGGGAGCTACGAGCAGTACTTC CASSMTGSYEQYF
TRBJ1-1 TRBV9 . . TGTGCCAGCAGCCCCCGCGGATCTGAAGCTTTCTTT CASSPRGSEAFF
TRBJ2-1 TRBV2 . . TGTGCCAGCAGACTGTTTGATGAGCAGTTCTTC CASRLFDEQFF
TRBJ1-5 TRBV2 . TRBD1 TGTGCCAGCAGTGTCGGGACAGGGGTCCAGCCCCAGCATTTT CASSVGTGVQPQHF
TRBJ2-1 TRBV9 . . TGTGCCAGTAGTGGGGCGGGTGACAATGAGCAGTTCTTC CASSGAGDNEQFF
TRBJ2-7 TRBV6-6 . TRBD2 TGTGCCAGCAGTTACTCCGACGCTAGCGGGGGCTACGAGCAGTACTTC CASSYSDASGGYEQYF
TRBJ1-1 TRBV27 . . TGTGCCAGCTCCCTTGGGCTGAACACTGAAGCTTTCTTT CASSLGLNTEAFF
TRBJ2-3 TRBV2 once . TGTGCCAGCAGCAGGGGACGCACAGATACGCAGTATTTT CASSRGRTDTQYF
TRBJ1-3 TRBV12-5 . TRBD1 TGTGCTAGTGGTCCCGGGACAGGTGGAAACACCATATATTTT CASGPGTGGNTIYF
TRBJ2-1 TRBV13 . TRBD2 TGTGCCAGCAGCTTAGCGATTAGCGGGGGGTTCATGAATGAGCAGTTCTTC CASSLAISGGFMNEQFF
TRBJ2-5 TRBV15 . TRBD1 TGTGCCACCAGCAGCCGGACAGGGGTTGAGACCCAGTACTTC CATSSRTGVETQYF
TRBJ1-5 TRBV10-3 few . TGTGCCATCAGTGAGTCAGATAGCAATCAGCCCCAGCATTTT CAISESDSNQPQHF
TRBJ1-5 TRBV5-6 . . TGTGCCAGCAGCCTGGGTTTGGTAAGAATAAATCAGCCCCAGCATTTT CASSLGLVRINQPQHF
TRBJ1-4 TRBV14 . . TGTGCCAGCAGTCTCCTCCGCTCTAATGAAAAACTGTTTTTT CASSLLRSNEKLFF
TRBJ2-7 TRBV11-2 . . TGTGCCAGCAGCTCCGGACGACCCTACGAGCAGTACTTC CASSSGRPYEQYF
TRBJ2-7 TRBV4-1 . TRBD1 TGCGCCAGCAGCCAAGATTTAGACAGGGGCTACGAGCAGTACTTC CASSQDLDRGYEQYF
TRBJ1-5 TRBV28 . . TGTGCCAGCAGCCCCGAGGATTATAGCAATCAGCCCCAGCATTTT CASSPEDYSNQPQHF
TRBJ2-7 TRBV10-1 once . TGCGCCAGCAGTGAGTCGGTGGGCATTTCCTACGAGCAGTACTTC CASSESVGISYEQYF
TRBJ2-7 TRBV6-5 once TRBD1 TGTGCCAGCAGTTATTCCCGGGACAGGTCATACGAGCAGTACTTC CASSYSRDRSYEQYF
TRBJ2-1 TRBV15 . . TGTGCCACCAGCAGAACACCGGAGGGGGACCACAATGAGCAGTTCTTC CATSRTPEGDHNEQFF
TRBJ2-7 TRBV2 . TRBD2 TGTGCCAGCGCCCGTAGCCGGGGGGAGACCTACGAGCAGTACTTC CASARSRGETYEQYF
TRBJ1-1 TRBV19 . . TGTGCCAGTAGTCTCGGAAGGGCCAGGGGATTAACTGAAGCTTTCTTT CASSLGRARGLTEAFF
TRBJ1-1 TRBV30 . . TGTGCCTGGAGTGTCCCCCGGACGGTCATGAACACTGAAGCTTTCTTT CAWSVPRTVMNTEAFF
TRBJ1-1 TRBV19 . TRBD1 TGTGCCAGTAGTATAGATCTCTCCTGGGACAGTTTGAACACTGAAGCTTTCTTT CASSIDLSWDSLNTEAFF
TRBJ2-2 TRBV2 . . TGTGCCAGCAACCGAGGGGGAACCGGGGAGCTGTTTTTT CASNRGGTGELFF
TRBJ2-7 TRBV5-1 . . TGCGCCAGCAGCCCCCGGGCAGGCGCAACCTACGAGCAGTACTTC CASSPRAGATYEQYF
TRBJ2-7 TRBV20-1 . . TGCAGTGCCCCGGGGATCTACGAGCAGTACTTC CSAPGIYEQYF
TRBJ1-5 TRBV11-1 . . TGTGCCAGCAGCCCGGACGGCAGCAATCAGCCCCAGCATTTT CASSPDGSNQPQHF
TRBJ2-3 TRBV6-6 . . TGTGCCAGCAGTTACTCGGGTTATAGCACAGATACGCAGTATTTT CASSYSGYSTDTQYF
TRBJ1-3 TRBV11-3 few . TGTGCCAGCAGCCTTGACAGCTCCTCTGGAAACACCATATATTTT CASSLDSSSGNTIYF
TRBJ1-1 TRBV7-2 once TRBD1 TGTGCCAGCAGCGCGACAGGGGTAGGGCCGGAAGCTTTCTTT CASSATGVGPEAFF
TRBJ2-7 TRBV14 . . TGTGCCAGCAGCCGCCGTTCCGTGGTCCACGAGCAGTACTTC CASSRRSVVHEQYF
TRBJ1-3 TRBV2 few . TGTGCCAGCAGGCCCCAGGGAAACACCATATATTTT CASRPQGNTIYF
TRBJ2-6 TRBV11-1 . . TGTGCCAGCAGCTACCAATCTGGGGCCAACGTCCTGACTTTC CASSYQSGANVLTF
TRBJ2-3 TRBV2 . TRBD2 TGTGCCAGTCTACTAGCGGAGAGCACAGATACGCAGTATTTT CASLLAESTDTQYF
TRBJ1-4 TRBV2 . . TGTGCCAGCAGTGAAGCGCCGGGTCCCTTTGAAAAACTGTTTTTT CASSEAPGPFEKLFF
TRBJ2-7 TRBV2 once . TGTGCCAGCCCCCGGGAGGCGACAGGGATCTACGAGCAGTACTTC CASPREATGIYEQYF
TRBJ2-2 TRBV5-1 . . TGCGCCAGCAGCTCCGGAAGCGCCTCGAACACCGGGGAGCTGTTTTTT CASSSGSASNTGELFF